This T cell receptor beta chain is from a study of T cells in Graves' hyperthyroidism and ophthalmopathy. Study-level results: Most thyroid clonotypes expanded above 0.001 were also detected in blood.

The table lists this clonotype with a few counts. The antigen is not known. CDR1 SQVTM and CDR2 ANQGSEA come from the germline V gene. The CDR3 extends over 13 amino acids. Trimming took 3 bases from V and 5 from J; bases not matched to a gene: 4. The study enrolled patients aged 18 to 65 with newly diagnosed hyperthyroidism of under 2 months' duration. The PBMCs had their origin in about 9.7 ml of fresh peripheral blood. Template material for amplifying TCR beta CDR3 regions consisted of RNA transcripts. The HTBI primer set served for first-round RT-PCR of the TCR CDR3. TCRdb reanalysed the multiplex PCR reads using MiXCR and keeps one entry per CDR3 protein. The repertoire holds under 400,000 distinct CDR3 sequences, approximately 15% seen once, with approximately 31% in the top ten.

The chain links TRBV29-1 to TRBJ1-1; 9 positions match TRBD1. Sequenced input: blood. The TCR originated in a man aged 25 to 40 with Graves' hyperthyroidism. The CDR3 region is CSVDTGGATEAFF. The CDR3 nucleotides are TGCAGCGTTGATACAGGGGGCGCGACTGAAGCTTTCTTT.